What follows is one TCR beta chain and its context. The data stem from a study of blood T cell repertoires in COVID-19. At the level of the study: PBMCs, B-cell-depleted T cells, or T cells provided the cDNA or gDNA that made up the material.

This CDR3 is 17 amino acids long. Germline CDR1 reads ENHRY; CDR2 reads SYGVKD. V was pared by 10 bases and J by 6 bases, with 15 bases of the junction left unmatched. In the original workflow: From reference gene primer amplification, estimates of nucleated cell counts were derived. TCRdb's table, derived via immunoSEQ multiplex PCR, lists solely in-frame clones and lacks some. That table supplies the V and J calls and clone size; D and trimming were determined from the DNA. This table holds almost 250,000 clones, around 90% found once. Donors in Cohort 3 who had recovered were those with two negative PCRs, healthcare professional clearance, or resolution of their symptoms.

This chain uses TRBV10-3 with TRBJ2-1; TRBD2 matches 13 bases. The sequence was obtained from a woman in her forties or fifties who had recovered from COVID-19. The sequenced material came from PBMCs or T cells enriched from blood (not recorded which). CDR3 in amino acids: CATQKAGGTSGTNEQFF. CDR3 coding DNA: TGTGCCACCCAGAAAGCCGGCGGGACTAGCGGGACCAATGAGCAGTTCTTC.